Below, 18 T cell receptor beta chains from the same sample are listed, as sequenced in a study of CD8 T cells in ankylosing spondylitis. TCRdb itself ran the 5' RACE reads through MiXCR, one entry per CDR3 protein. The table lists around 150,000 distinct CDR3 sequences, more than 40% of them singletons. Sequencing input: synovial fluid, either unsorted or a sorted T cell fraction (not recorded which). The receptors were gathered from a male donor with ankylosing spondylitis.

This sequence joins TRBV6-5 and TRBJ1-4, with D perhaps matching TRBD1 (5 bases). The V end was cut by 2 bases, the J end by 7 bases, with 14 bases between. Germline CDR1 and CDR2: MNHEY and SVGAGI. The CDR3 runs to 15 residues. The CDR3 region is CASSYPRGVGEKLFF. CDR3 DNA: TGTGCCAGCAGTTACCCTCGGGGGGTCGGTGAAAAACTGTTTTTT.

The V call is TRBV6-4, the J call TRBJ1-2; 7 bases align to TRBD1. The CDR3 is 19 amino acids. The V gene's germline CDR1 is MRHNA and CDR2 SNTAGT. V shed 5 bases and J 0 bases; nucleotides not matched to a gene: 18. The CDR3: CASSNLPVRDRPTNYGYTF. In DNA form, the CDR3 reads TGTGCCAGCAGTAACCTACCGGTCCGGGACAGACCAACTAACTATGGCTACACCTTC.

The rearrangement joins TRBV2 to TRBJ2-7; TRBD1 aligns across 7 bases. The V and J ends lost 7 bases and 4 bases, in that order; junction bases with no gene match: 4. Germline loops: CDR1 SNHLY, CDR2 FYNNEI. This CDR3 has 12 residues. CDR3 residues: CASKGQLYEQYF. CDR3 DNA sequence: TGTGCCAGCAAGGGACAGTTATACGAGCAGTACTTC.

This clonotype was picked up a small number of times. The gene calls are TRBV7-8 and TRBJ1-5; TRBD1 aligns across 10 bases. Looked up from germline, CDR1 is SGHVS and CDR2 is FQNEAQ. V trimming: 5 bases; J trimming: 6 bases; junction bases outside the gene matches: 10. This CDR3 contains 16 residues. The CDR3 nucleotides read TGTGCCAGCAGCCAGTCGAGACAGGGGGCTAGTCAGCCCCAGCATTTT. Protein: CASSQSRQGASQPQHF.

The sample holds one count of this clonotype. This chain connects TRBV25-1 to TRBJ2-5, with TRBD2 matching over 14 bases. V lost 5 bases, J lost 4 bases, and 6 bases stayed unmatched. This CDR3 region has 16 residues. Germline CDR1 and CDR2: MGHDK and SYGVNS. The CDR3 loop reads CASSRRLAGGPETQYF. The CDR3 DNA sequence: TGTGCCAGCAGTCGGAGACTAGCGGGGGGGCCAGAGACCCAGTACTTC.

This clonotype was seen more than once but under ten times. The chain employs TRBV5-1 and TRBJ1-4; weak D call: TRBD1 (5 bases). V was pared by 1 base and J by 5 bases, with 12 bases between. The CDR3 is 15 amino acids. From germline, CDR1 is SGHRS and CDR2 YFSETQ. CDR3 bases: TGCGCCAGCAGCTTGTTTGGACAATGGAATGAAAAACTGTTTTTT. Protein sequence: CASSLFGQWNEKLFF.

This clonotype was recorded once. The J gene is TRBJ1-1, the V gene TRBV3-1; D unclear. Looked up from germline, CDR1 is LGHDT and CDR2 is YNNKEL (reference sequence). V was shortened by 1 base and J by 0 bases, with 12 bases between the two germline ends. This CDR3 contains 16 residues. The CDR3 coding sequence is TGTGCCAGCAGCCAAGGCTCAGACGGATTGAACACTGAAGCTTTCTTT. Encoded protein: CASSQGSDGLNTEAFF. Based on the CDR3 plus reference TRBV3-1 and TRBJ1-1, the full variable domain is DTAVSQTPKYLVTQMGNDKSIKCEQNLGHDTMYWYKQDSKKFLKIMFSYNNKELIINETVPNRFSPKSPDKAHLNLHINSLELGDSAVYFCASSQGSDGLNTEAFFGQGTRLTVV.

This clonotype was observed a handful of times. The CDR3 here is CASSQVPGNTGELFF. The CDR3 DNA is TGCGCCAGCAGCCAAGTTCCCGGGAACACCGGGGAGCTGTTTTTT. The chain is built from TRBV4-3 and TRBJ2-2; the D is unclear. Germline lookup yields CDR1 LGHNA and CDR2 YSLEER. There are 15 residues in the CDR3. Deletions cut 1 base from V and 1 base from J, with 7 bases between.

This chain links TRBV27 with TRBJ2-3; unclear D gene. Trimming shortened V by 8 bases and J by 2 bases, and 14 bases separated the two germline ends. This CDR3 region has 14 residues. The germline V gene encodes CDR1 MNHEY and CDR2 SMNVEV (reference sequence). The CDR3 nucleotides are TGTGCCAGCGGTCTGATCGGATCCACAGATACGCAGTATTTT. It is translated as CASGLIGSTDTQYF.

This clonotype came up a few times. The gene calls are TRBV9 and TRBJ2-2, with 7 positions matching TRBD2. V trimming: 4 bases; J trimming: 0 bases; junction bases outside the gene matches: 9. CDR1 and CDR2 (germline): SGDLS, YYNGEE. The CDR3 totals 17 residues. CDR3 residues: CASSLTTSAANTGELFF. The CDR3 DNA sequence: TGTGCCAGCAGCTTGACCACTAGCGCGGCGAACACCGGGGAGCTGTTTTTT.

CDR3 nucleotide sequence: TGTGCCAGCAGCTTCCCCTCGGGGAGGATCCCCATGAACACTGAAGCTTTCTTT. Its translation: CASSFPSGRIPMNTEAFF. The chain links TRBV11-1 to TRBJ1-1, with D unclear. The CDR3 is made up of 18 amino acids. V was trimmed by 3 bases and J by 0 bases, leaving 20 bases between them. Germline-derived CDR1 and CDR2 are SGHAT and FQDESV (reference sequence).

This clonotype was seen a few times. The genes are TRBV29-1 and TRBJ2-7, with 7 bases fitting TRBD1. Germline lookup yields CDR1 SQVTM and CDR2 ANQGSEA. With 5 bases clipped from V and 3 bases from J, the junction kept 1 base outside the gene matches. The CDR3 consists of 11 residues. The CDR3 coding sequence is TGCAGCGTTAACAGGGGCTACGAGCAGTACTTC. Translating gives CSVNRGYEQYF.

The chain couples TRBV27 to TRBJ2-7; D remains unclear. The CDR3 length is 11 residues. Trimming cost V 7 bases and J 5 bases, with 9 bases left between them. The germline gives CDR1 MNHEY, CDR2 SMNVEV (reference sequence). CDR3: CASTLGNEQYF. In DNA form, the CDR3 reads TGTGCCAGCACCTTAGGGAACGAGCAGTACTTC.

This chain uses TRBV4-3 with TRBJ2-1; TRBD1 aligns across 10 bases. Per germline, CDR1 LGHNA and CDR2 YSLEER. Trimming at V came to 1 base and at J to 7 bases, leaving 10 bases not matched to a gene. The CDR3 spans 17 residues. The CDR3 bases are TGCGCCAGCAGCCAAGTGGGGGGGGACAGGGGTAAAAATGAGCAGTTCTTC. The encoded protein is CASSQVGGDRGKNEQFF.

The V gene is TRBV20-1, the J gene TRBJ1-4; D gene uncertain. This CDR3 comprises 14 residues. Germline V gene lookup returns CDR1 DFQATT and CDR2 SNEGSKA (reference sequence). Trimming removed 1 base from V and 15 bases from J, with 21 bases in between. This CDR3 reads CSARVQTRRRKVFF. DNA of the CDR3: TGCAGTGCTAGAGTCCAGACCCGCCGCCGAAAGGTGTTTTTT.

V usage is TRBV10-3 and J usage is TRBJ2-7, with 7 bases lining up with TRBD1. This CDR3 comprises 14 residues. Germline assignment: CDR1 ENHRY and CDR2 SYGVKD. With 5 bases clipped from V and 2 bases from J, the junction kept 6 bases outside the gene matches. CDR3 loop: CAISTPGQTYEQYF. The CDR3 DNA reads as TGTGCCATCAGTACGCCGGGACAGACCTACGAGCAGTACTTC.

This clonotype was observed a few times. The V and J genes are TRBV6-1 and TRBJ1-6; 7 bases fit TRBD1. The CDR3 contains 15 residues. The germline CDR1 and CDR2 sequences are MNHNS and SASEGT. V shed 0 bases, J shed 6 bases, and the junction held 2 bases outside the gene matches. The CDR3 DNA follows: TGTGCCAGCAGTGAAGCTACAGGGGCTAATTCACCCCTCCACTTT. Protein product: CASSEATGANSPLHF.

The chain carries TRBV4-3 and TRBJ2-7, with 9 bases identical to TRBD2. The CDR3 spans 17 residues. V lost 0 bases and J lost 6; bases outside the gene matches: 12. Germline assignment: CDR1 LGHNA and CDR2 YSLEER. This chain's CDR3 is CASSQDLGSGSMIEQYF. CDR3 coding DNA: TGCGCCAGCAGCCAAGATCTGGGTAGCGGGAGTATGATCGAGCAGTACTTC.